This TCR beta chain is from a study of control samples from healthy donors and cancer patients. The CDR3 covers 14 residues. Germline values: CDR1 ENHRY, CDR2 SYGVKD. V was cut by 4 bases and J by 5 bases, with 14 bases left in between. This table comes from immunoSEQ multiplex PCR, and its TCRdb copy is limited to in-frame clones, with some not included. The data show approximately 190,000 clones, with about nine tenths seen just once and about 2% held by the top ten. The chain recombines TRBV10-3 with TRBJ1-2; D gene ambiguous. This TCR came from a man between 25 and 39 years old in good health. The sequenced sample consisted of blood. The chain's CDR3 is CAISGAGSRYGYTF. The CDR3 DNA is TGTGCCATCAGTGGGGCCGGGTCCCGGTATGGCTACACCTTC.